This T cell receptor beta chain was recovered during a study of T-cell reconstitution after alpha-beta-depleted transplantation in children. Comments on this clonotype: Its antigen is not identified.

Notes on the study in general: T-cell numbers and diversity one year post-transplant derived largely from freshly generated T cells. It was surviving recipient T cells and thymic progenitors that gave some patients high TCRbeta diversity at day 60.

Unique molecular identifiers were used to barcode this TCRbeta library. TCRdb itself ran the PCR reads through MiXCR, one entry per CDR3 protein. Of hundreds of thousands of distinct CDR3 sequences listed, approximately 12% are singletons. The material was PBMCs, mostly from graft donor cells, obtained 360 days after TCRalphabeta/CD19-depleted stem cell transplant. This receptor was obtained from a male patient between 10 and 17 years old who had a stem cell transplant for acute myeloid leukemia, so the T cells may come from the graft donor.

The CDR3 DNA reads TGTGCCAGCTCACCACTCCACTCTGGGGCTAGACTACTCTATAATTCACCCCTCCACTTT. This sequence encodes CASSPLHSGARLLYNSPLHF. This chain connects TRBV18 to TRBJ1-6; TRBD1 is a possible D gene (5 bases). This CDR3 contains 20 residues. CDR1 is KGHSH, CDR2 LQKENI, per germline. V lost 1 base and J lost 3, with 22 bases in between.